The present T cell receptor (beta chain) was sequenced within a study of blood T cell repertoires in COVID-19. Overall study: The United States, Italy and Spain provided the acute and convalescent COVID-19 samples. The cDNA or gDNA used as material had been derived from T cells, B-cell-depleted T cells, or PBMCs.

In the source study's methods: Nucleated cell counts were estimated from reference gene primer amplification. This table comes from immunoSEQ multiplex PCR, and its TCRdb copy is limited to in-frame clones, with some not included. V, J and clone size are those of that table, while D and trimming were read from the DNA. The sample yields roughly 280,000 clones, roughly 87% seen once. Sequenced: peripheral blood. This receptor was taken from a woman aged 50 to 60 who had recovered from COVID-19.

The CDR3 nucleotides read TGTGCCAGCAGCTACAACTCGGGGGACACTGAAGCTTTCTTT. It codes for CASSYNSGDTEAFF. The J gene is TRBJ1-1, the V gene TRBV5-4; D might be TRBD1 (5 bases). The CDR3 runs to 14 residues. Trimming shortened V by 3 bases and J by 3 bases, and 12 bases separated the two germline ends. Germline loops: CDR1 SGHNT, CDR2 YYREEE (reference sequence).